This T cell receptor (beta chain) stems from a study of shared clonotypes between healthy human individuals. Study at large: Each donor's CD4 naive and CD4 memory cells filled three plates apiece, CD8 naive two, and CD8 memory one.

Study observations and caveats: The generation probabilities recorded for non-shared clonotypes fell below those of clonotypes shared by all four donors. Clonotype sharing levels among donors were expected to vary with sequencing depth.

Profiling relied on immunoSEQ multiplex PCR, and the TCRdb table lists in-frame clones only, not all of them. The sample shows roughly 1,000,000 clones, 70% to 80% of them seen only once. The germline V gene encodes CDR1 MNHNS and CDR2 SASEGT. The germline V and J ends were trimmed by 2 bases and 7 bases, with 12 bases remaining between them. This CDR3 has 13 residues. Notes on this clone: Its antigen remains unidentified.

The receptor was derived from a young man in good health. Some clones in this sample may be carry-over from other donors' samples. V gene TRBV6-1 combines with J gene TRBJ2-7; D gene ambiguous. The source material was memory CD4+ T cells from PBMCs. The subset is: CD45RA-negative fraction. The CDR3 protein is CASSERLLREQYF. CDR3 bases: TGTGCCAGCAGTGAAAGGCTCCTTCGGGAGCAGTACTTC.